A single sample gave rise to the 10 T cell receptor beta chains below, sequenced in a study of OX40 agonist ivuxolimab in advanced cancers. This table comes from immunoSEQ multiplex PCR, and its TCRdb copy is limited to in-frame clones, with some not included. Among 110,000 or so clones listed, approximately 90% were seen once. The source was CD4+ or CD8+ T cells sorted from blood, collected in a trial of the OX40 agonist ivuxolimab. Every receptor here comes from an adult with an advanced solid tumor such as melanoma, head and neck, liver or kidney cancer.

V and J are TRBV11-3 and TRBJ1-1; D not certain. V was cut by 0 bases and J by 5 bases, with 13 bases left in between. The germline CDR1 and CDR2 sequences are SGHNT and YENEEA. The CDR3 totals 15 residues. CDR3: CASSLDRTERTEAFF. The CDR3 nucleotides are TGTGCCAGCAGCTTAGATCGAACAGAGCGGACTGAAGCTTTCTTT. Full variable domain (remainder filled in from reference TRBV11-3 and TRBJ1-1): EAGVVQSPRYKIIEKKQPVAFWCNPISGHNTLYWYLQNLGQGPELLIRYENEEAVDDSQLPKDRFSAERLKGVDSTLKIQPAELGDSAVYLCASSLDRTERTEAFFGQGTRLTVV.

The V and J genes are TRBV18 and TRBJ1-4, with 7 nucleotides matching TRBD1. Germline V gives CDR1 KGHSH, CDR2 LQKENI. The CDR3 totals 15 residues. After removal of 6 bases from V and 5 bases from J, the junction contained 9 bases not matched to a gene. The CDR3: CASSTARQGNEKLFF. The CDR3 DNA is TGTGCCAGCTCCACCGCGCGACAGGGCAATGAAAAACTGTTTTTT.

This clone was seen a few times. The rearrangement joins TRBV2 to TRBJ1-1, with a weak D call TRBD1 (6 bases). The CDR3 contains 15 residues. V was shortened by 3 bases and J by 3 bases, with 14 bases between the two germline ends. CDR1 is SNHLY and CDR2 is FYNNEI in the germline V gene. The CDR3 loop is CASSDWGLRDTEAFF. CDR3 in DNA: TGTGCCAGCAGTGACTGGGGGCTTCGGGACACTGAAGCTTTCTTT.

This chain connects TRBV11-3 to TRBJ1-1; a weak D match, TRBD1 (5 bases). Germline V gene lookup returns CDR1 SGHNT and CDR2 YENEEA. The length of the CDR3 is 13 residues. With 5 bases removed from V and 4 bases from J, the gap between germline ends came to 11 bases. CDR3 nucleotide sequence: TGTGCCAGCAGCCCGTCGGGGGGCACTGAAGCTTTCTTT. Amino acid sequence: CASSPSGGTEAFF.

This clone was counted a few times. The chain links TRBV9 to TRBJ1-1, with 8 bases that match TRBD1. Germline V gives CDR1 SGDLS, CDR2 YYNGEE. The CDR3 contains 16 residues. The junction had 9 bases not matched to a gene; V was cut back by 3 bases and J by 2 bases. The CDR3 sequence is CASSALTGTGNTEAFF. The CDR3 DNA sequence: TGTGCCAGCAGCGCCTTAACCGGGACAGGCAACACTGAAGCTTTCTTT.

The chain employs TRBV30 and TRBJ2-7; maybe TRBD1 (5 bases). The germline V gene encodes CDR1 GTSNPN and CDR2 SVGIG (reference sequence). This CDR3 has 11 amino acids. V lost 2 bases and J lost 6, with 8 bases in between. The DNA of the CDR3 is TGTGCCTGGAGTAAAGGGGTCGAGCAGTACTTC. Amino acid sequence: CAWSKGVEQYF.

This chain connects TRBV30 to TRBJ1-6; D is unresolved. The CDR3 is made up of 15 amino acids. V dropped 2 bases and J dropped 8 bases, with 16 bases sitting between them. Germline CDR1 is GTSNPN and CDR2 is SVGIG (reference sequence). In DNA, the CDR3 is TGTGCCTGGAGTTTCGCGGACCCCTTCTATTCACCCCTCCACTTT. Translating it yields CAWSFADPFYSPLHF.

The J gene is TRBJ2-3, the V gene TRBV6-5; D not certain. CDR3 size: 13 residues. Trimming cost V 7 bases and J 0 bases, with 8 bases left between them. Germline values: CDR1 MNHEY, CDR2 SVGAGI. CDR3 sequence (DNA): TGTGCCAGCAAGAAGGAGAGCACAGATACGCAGTATTTT. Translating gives CASKKESTDTQYF.

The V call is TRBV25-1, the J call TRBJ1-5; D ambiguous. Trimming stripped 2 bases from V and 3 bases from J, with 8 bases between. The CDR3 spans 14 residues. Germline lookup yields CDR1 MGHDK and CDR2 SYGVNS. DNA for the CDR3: TGTGCCAGCAGTGAAGCGAGTTACAATCAGCCCCAGCATTTT. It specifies CASSEASYNQPQHF. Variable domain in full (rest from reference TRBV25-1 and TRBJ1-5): EADIYQTPRYLVIGTGKKITLECSQTMGHDKMYWYQQDPGMELHLIHYSYGVNSTEKGDLSSESTVSRIRTEHFPLTLESARPSHTSQYLCASSEASYNQPQHFGDGTRLSIL.

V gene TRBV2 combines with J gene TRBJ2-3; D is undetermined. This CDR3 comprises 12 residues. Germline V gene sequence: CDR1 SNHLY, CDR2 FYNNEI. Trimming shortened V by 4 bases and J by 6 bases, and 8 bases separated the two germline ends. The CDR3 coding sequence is TGTGCCAGCAGTGGGGGTTCCGATACGCAGTATTTT. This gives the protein CASSGGSDTQYF.